This T cell receptor beta chain was sequenced during a study of cytomegalovirus exposure and HLA in healthy donors. As regards this clone: The antigen is undetermined.

The PCR had 60 Vbeta and 13 Jbeta primers. TCRdb's copy holds only in-frame clones and misses some; the assay was immunoSEQ multiplex PCR. Among tens of thousands of clones listed, 81% were seen once. Overall study results and limits: Later work found most CMV-associated TCR beta chains apparently HLA-restricted. Presence/absence analysis assumed near-uniform sequencing depth across donors.

The sample was PBMCs. The source is a human donor in good health.

CDR3 protein: CASNPRGGGTGELFF. CDR3 DNA: TGTGCCAGCAACCCGAGGGGGGGCGGCACCGGGGAGCTGTTTTTT. The gene calls are TRBV6-6 and TRBJ2-2, with a possible D match to TRBD2 (7 bases). The CDR3 sequence is 15 residues long. The V end lost 7 bases, the J end lost 4 bases, and 16 bases lay between the germline ends. Germline loops: CDR1 MNHNY, CDR2 SVGAGI (reference sequence).